This T cell receptor beta chain was retrieved from a study of molecular identifiers for immune sequencing clone quantification (dated by TCRdb to 2017 to 2018). About the investigation overall: For a replicate experiment, RNA from roughly 21,000 or 96,000 naive CD8 T cells was divided into five aliquots, of which four were sequenced. CD8 T cells were used in a methods study to benchmark molecular-identifier clustering-based TCR repertoire sequencing (MIDCIRS) and TCR RNA copy counting. Overall results and qualifications from the work: A single cell's worth of spiked-in Jurkat TCR RNA was reported detectable even among one million naive CD8 T cells. Modeling indicated 2.5 to 3 TCR RNA copies recovered per cell, compared with about 10 by digital PCR, which implies a capture efficiency of approximately 30%. In CMV-specific effector cells, clones with more than 20 RNA copies contained over 98% of molecules, whereas in naive cells such clones contained under 1% of molecules. Highly expanded clone sizes could be underestimated because identical TCR molecules may share a barcode. Spiked-in Jurkat TCR RNA (about ten copies' worth), which is not part of the donor repertoire, was contained in the naive libraries. Without barcode sub-clustering, chimeric consensus sequences inflated TCR diversity; chimeras reached as high as 47%.

Trimming takes 5 bases off V and 3 bases off J; junction bases not matched to a gene: 11. The germline V gene supplies CDR1 SGHRS and CDR2 YFSETQ. The CDR3 spans 16 residues, from the cysteine through the phenylalanine. Here the CDR3 DNA is all that survives: 48 bases in frame from base 1. Libraries of naive CD8 T cells were generated from roughly 21,000 to 960,000 sorted cells, with 10%, 30% or 50% of the purified RNA used. Naive CD8 T cells were FACS-sorted as CD8+CD4-CCR7+CD45RA+ on a BD FACSAria II into RLT Plus buffer. To test detection sensitivity, Jurkat RNA equal to 9 to 10 TCR copies was added to samples of roughly 18,000-1,000,000 naive CD8 T cells. CD8 T cells were enriched using RosetteSep CD8+ T Cell Enrichment Cocktail and Ficoll-Paque, and the enriched cells then underwent ACK red cell lysis. Library preparation was by PCR. Sequencing took place on an Illumina HiSeq 4000. Bulk TCR libraries were prepared as previously described, using TCR primers listed in Table S5. The Qiagen AllPrep DNA/RNA kit was used to purify total RNA. Before any analysis, reads coming from multiple sequencing runs of the same library were combined into one pool. From the authors' description of their analysis: Only reads with exact TCR constant sequence were kept, trimmed to 150 nt, and grouped by their 12-nt molecular barcodes. Reads inside each barcode group were sub-clustered using a 15% Levenshtein threshold, and a quality-weighted consensus sequence was constructed for each RNA molecule. Non-functional sequences were filtered out, along with any lower-count sequence sitting one edit away from another sequence. Barcode sub-clusters with fewer than 20% of the maximum read count were removed, based on fitting two negative binomial distributions. TCRdb's own reprocessing of the public reads used fastp at Q25 and MiXCR and kept productive beta chains. One record per CDR3 amino acid sequence lists the most common genes and DNA. TCRdb, not the original authors, processed these V and J calls. The sample includes 250,000 to 400,000 distinct CDR3 sequences, with roughly 23% observed a single time. The ten largest clones represent over 0.7% of the sample.

This clonotype was recorded at least ten times. What this receptor recognizes is not known. The input lacks base qualities; no much larger clone sits a single base away. The chain is assembled from TRBV5-1 and TRBJ2-3, and TRBD1 matches 8 of the central bases. Sequencing used naive CD8+ T cells from blood, with Jurkat cell RNA spiked in. Sample cell subset or site, as interpreted from the label and publication: FACS-sorted CD8+CD4-CCR7+CD45RA+ naive T cells. This clonotype originated in a human donor in good health. Some libraries in this study had Jurkat cell RNA spiked in. Here the CDR3 is given as CASSPNQGAGTDTQYF. The nucleotides are TGCGCCAGCAGTCCCAACCAGGGGGCAGGTACAGATACGCAGTATTTT. With the rest looked up from the reference TRBV5-1 and TRBJ2-3 genes rather than sequenced, the full variable domain is KAGVTQTPRYLIKTRGQQVTLSCSPISGHRSVSWYQQTPGQGLQFLFEYFSETQRNKGNFPGRFSGRQFSNSRSEMNVSTLELGDSALYLCASSPNQGAGTDTQYFGPGTRLTVL.